This T cell receptor beta chain was documented in a study of shared clonotypes between healthy human individuals. Study in general: Three plates were used per donor for CD4 naive, three for CD4 memory, two for CD8 naive and one for CD8 memory.

About this clone: Its target is unknown.

Whole-study results and caveats: Non-shared clonotypes were found to have lower generation probabilities than the clonotypes that were shared by all four of the sorted-subset donors.

There were no recent acute infections or vaccinations among the donors, who were healthy HIV-negative adults. This CDR3 has 11 residues. CDR1 and CDR2 from the germline V gene are MNHEY and SMNVEV (reference sequence). V lost 5 bases and J lost 8, with 7 bases in between. Sequencing used immunoSEQ multiplex PCR; TCRdb keeps in-frame clones, though not all of them. The repertoire holds a few million clones, with around nine tenths as singletons. Sequenced: naive CD4+ T cells sorted from blood. Documented subset: CD45RA+ positively selected. This receptor was identified in a man between 18 and 29 years old in good health. The chain has TRBV27 and TRBJ2-1, with D unresolved. The CDR3 is CASSGLYEQFF. CDR3 DNA: TGTGCCAGCAGTGGGCTATATGAGCAGTTCTTC.